This T cell receptor (beta chain) was documented in a study of T cell repertoires in cytomegalovirus infection. Across the study: Researchers turned to recently identified HLA-C-restricted CMV epitopes as well as well-studied HLA-B-restricted ones. CMV infection plus the matching HLA type was flagged by public TCR beta signatures.

This clonotype was observed a few times. As yet, its antigen is unknown. Each CDR3 protein is one row after TCRdb ran MiXCR on the reads. This sample has around 900,000 distinct CDR3 sequences; 31% occur once, and the top ten carry about an eighth. Study conclusions and caveats: Summed frequency of shared TCR beta families picked out CMV carriers who also had the relevant HLA. Within the response measured ex vivo, HLA-C-restricted CMV-specific TCR beta clonotypes were dominant.

The sequence came from a human donor in good health (CMV status not recorded). Some clones in this sample may be carry-over from other donors' samples. Sequenced material: cultured CD8+ T cells from PBMCs, taken from culture after CMV antigen stimulation.

As DNA, the CDR3 is TGCGCCAGCAGCCTATACCCTCGGGGGGCCGGATTTAACCCCCAAGAGACCCAGTACTTC. Its translation: CASSLYPRGAGFNPQETQYF. The chain carries TRBV4-1 and TRBJ2-5; possibly TRBD2 for D (7 bases). The V end was cut by 4 bases, the J end by 1 base, with 28 bases between. This CDR3 is 20 amino acids long. The germline gives CDR1 MGHRA, CDR2 YSYEKL.